This T cell receptor beta chain was found in a study of a mutant IDH1 vaccine in newly diagnosed glioma. Some clones are missing from TCRdb's copy, which holds only in-frame ones; the method was immunoSEQ multiplex PCR. The sample records approximately 35,000 clones, 70% to 90% being singletons. Time point described: week 23, last vaccination. Each dose delivered 300 ug of mutant IDH1 20-mer peptide subcutaneously with imiquimod. As concerns this clone: Its antigen is as yet unknown.

This TCR came from a man aged 35 to 55 with glioma. The sample consisted of PBMCs, taken from a glioma patient whose treatment included an IDH1 peptide vaccine.

The CDR3 DNA is TGTGCCAGCAGTTATCCGGGTTATGGCTACACCTTC. Amino acids: CASSYPGYGYTF. V is TRBV6-5 and J is TRBJ1-2; D unclear. CDR3 length: 12 residues. V was trimmed by 3 bases and J by 5 bases, leaving 7 bases between them. CDR1 and CDR2 from the germline V gene are MNHEY and SVGAGI.